The 31 T cell receptor beta chains below come from one sample, sequenced in a study of OX40 agonist ivuxolimab in advanced cancers. Profiled with immunoSEQ multiplex PCR; TCRdb holds only in-frame clones, not every one. The sample carries some 50,000 clones, roughly 94% recorded once. Here the sequenced sample was CD4+ or CD8+ T cells sorted from blood, taken in a trial of the OX40 agonist ivuxolimab. The receptors were sampled from an adult with an advanced solid tumor such as melanoma, head and neck, liver or kidney cancer.

V gene TRBV9 combines with J gene TRBJ2-3; D gene ambiguous. The germline V gene has CDR1 SGDLS and CDR2 YYNGEE. The germline V and J ends were trimmed by 3 bases and 0 bases, with 2 bases remaining between them. The CDR3 has 12 amino acids. CDR3 coding DNA: TGTGCCAGCAGCGGTAGCACAGATACGCAGTATTTT. Residues: CASSGSTDTQYF.

The chain employs TRBV27 and TRBJ2-1; 9 bases are a match to TRBD2. This CDR3 spans 14 amino acids. Germline V gives CDR1 MNHEY, CDR2 SMNVEV (reference sequence). V shed 7 bases, J shed 9 bases, and the junction held 10 bases outside the gene matches. DNA for the CDR3: TGTGCCAGCATTGCGGGAGGGCCAGTGGGTGAGCAGTTCTTC. Amino acids: CASIAGGPVGEQFF.

The rearrangement links TRBV5-1 to TRBJ2-1, with D unclear. Germline values: CDR1 SGHRS, CDR2 YFSETQ. Trimming cost V 0 bases and J 15 bases, with 10 bases left between them. This CDR3 spans 11 amino acids. CDR3 nucleotide sequence: TGCGCCAGCAGCTTGGGACTGGACCTGTTCTTC. Amino acids: CASSLGLDLFF.

The chain is built from TRBV5-8 and TRBJ2-7; D might be TRBD2 (6 bases). The germline V and J ends were trimmed by 5 bases and 0 bases, with 12 bases remaining between them. Per germline, CDR1 SGHTS and CDR2 YDEGEE. This CDR3 has 14 amino acids. CDR3 region: CASRERLVSYEQYF. In nucleotides, the CDR3 is TGTGCCAGCAGGGAAAGACTAGTCTCCTACGAGCAGTACTTC.

The chain has TRBV9 and TRBJ2-1, with D maybe TRBD2 (6 bases). Per germline, CDR1 SGDLS and CDR2 YYNGEE. This CDR3 is 15 amino acids long. V lost 4 bases, J lost 7 bases, and 18 bases lay in between. The CDR3 coding sequence is TGTGCCAGCAGCTCGCCTCCGGGAGACTGGAATGAGCAGTTCTTC. It yields the protein CASSSPPGDWNEQFF.

The rearrangement links TRBV14 to TRBJ2-3, with 10 bases identical to TRBD1. Germline V gene lookup returns CDR1 SGHDN and CDR2 FVKESK. V shed 4 bases, J shed 0 bases, and the junction held 7 bases outside the gene matches. The length of the CDR3 is 17 residues. The CDR3 DNA follows: TGTGCCAGCAGCCGACCGGGACAGGGGTTGAGCACAGATACGCAGTATTTT. Protein sequence: CASSRPGQGLSTDTQYF. Looking up the rest from reference TRBV14 and TRBJ2-3 gives the full variable domain: EAGVTQFPSHSVIEKGQTVTLRCDPISGHDNLYWYRRVMGKEIKFLLHFVKESKQDESGMPNNRFLAERTGGTYSTLKVQPAELEDSGVYFCASSRPGQGLSTDTQYFGPGTRLTVL.

The genes are TRBV7-2 and TRBJ1-2; TRBD1 aligns across 8 bases. J gave up 8 bases and V 4 bases, and 3 bases lay outside the gene matches. Per germline, CDR1 SGHTA and CDR2 FQGNSA. CDR3 length: 12 residues. The CDR3 protein is CASSWTGYGYTF. The CDR3 DNA reads as TGTGCCAGCAGCTGGACAGGGTACGGCTACACCTTC.

The chain combines TRBV29-1 with TRBJ2-2; 7 bases are a match to TRBD2. This CDR3 has 16 amino acids. Germline V gene sequence: CDR1 SQVTM, CDR2 ANQGSEA. V dropped 0 bases and J dropped 1; count of bases not matched to a gene: 5. This chain's CDR3 is CSVEEGEGMNTGELFF. CDR3 coding DNA: TGCAGCGTTGAAGAAGGGGAGGGGATGAACACCGGGGAGCTGTTTTTT.

The chain combines TRBV15 with TRBJ2-7; 13 bases fit TRBD2. Germline lookup yields CDR1 LNHNV and CDR2 YYDKDF (reference sequence). Germline trimming cut 4 bases from V and 3 bases from J; bases unmatched to any gene: 3. This CDR3 region has 15 residues. CDR3 amino acids: CATSKGTSGNYEQYF. In nucleotides, the CDR3 is TGTGCCACCAGCAAGGGGACTAGCGGGAACTACGAGCAGTACTTC. Combining the CDR3 with reference TRBV15 and TRBJ2-7 gives the whole variable domain DAMVIQNPRYQVTQFGKPVTLSCSQTLNHNVMYWYQQKSSQAPKLLFHYYDKDFNNEADTPDNFQSRRPNTSFCFLDIRSPGLGDTAMYLCATSKGTSGNYEQYFGPGTRLTVT.

This clone occurred once. The rearrangement joins TRBV7-9 to TRBJ2-7; tentatively, D is TRBD1 (5 bases). This CDR3 comprises 13 residues. Trimming removed 3 bases at V and 2 bases at J, with 8 bases between. Germline assignment: CDR1 SEHNR and CDR2 FQNEAQ (reference sequence). The CDR3, as DNA: TGTGCCAGCAGCTTCGACAGCACCTACGAGCAGTACTTC. Translation gives CASSFDSTYEQYF. Filled out from reference TRBV7-9 and TRBJ2-7, the complete variable domain reads DTGVSQNPRHKITKRGQNVTFRCDPISEHNRLYWYRQTLGQGPEFLTYFQNEAQLEKSRLLSDRFSAERPKGSFSTLEIQRTEQGDSAMYLCASSFDSTYEQYFGPGTRLTVT.

The chain is built from TRBV28 and TRBJ1-5; 8 bases are a match to TRBD1. The length of the CDR3 is 15 residues. Germline loops: CDR1 MDHEN, CDR2 SYDVKM. The ends lost 6 bases at V and 5 bases at J; junction bases unmatched: 9. The CDR3 DNA reads as TGTGCCAGCAGCGGGACAGGTTGGAGCGATCAGCCCCAGCATTTT. It specifies CASSGTGWSDQPQHF.

V gene TRBV14 combines with J gene TRBJ1-1; the D gene is possibly TRBD1 (5 bases). The ends were cut back, 3 bases at V and 0 bases at J, with 14 bases in the middle. The CDR3 has 16 amino acids. Per the germline V gene, CDR1 is SGHDN and CDR2 is FVKESK. The CDR3 loop reads CASSHPSAGMNTEAFF. The CDR3 DNA reads TGTGCCAGCAGCCACCCTTCGGCAGGGATGAACACTGAAGCTTTCTTT.

This chain links TRBV28 with TRBJ2-7; no clear D. CDR1 is MDHEN, CDR2 SYDVKM, per germline. The CDR3 has 14 residues. Deletions cut 5 bases from V and 5 bases from J, with 16 bases between. The chain's CDR3 is CASSPPFLDNEQYF. DNA of the CDR3: TGTGCCAGCAGTCCCCCCTTTTTAGACAACGAGCAGTACTTC. Combining the CDR3 with reference TRBV28 and TRBJ2-7 gives the whole variable domain DVKVTQSSRYLVKRTGEKVFLECVQDMDHENMFWYRQDPGLGLRLIYFSYDVKMKEKGDIPEGYSVSREKKERFSLILESASTNQTSMYLCASSPPFLDNEQYFGPGTRLTVT.

The chain joins TRBV28 to TRBJ1-5, with TRBD1 as a possible D gene (6 bases). CDR3 size: 20 residues. CDR1 and CDR2 (germline): MDHEN, SYDVKM. V was clipped by 6 bases and J by 2 bases, with 29 bases between them. The CDR3 sequence is CASSKPLSLDSSYGNQPQHF. The CDR3 DNA follows: TGTGCCAGCAGCAAACCTCTATCCTTGGACAGTTCTTACGGCAATCAGCCCCAGCATTTT. Full variable domain (rest looked up from reference TRBV28 and TRBJ1-5): DVKVTQSSRYLVKRTGEKVFLECVQDMDHENMFWYRQDPGLGLRLIYFSYDVKMKEKGDIPEGYSVSREKKERFSLILESASTNQTSMYLCASSKPLSLDSSYGNQPQHFGDGTRLSIL.

This clone appeared a few times. The chain joins TRBV4-3 to TRBJ2-7; D is undetermined. The CDR3 is made up of 13 amino acids. Deletions cut 6 bases from V and 2 bases from J, with 11 bases between. CDR1 LGHNA and CDR2 YSLEER come from the germline V gene. Here the CDR3 reads CASSLTVAYEQYF. CDR3 nucleotide sequence: TGCGCCAGCAGTCTAACGGTGGCCTACGAGCAGTACTTC.

The chain employs TRBV5-4 and TRBJ2-2; D may be TRBD1 (5 bases). Germline loops: CDR1 SGHNT, CDR2 YYREEE (reference sequence). Trimming stripped 7 bases from V and 8 bases from J, with 12 bases between. The CDR3 length is 12 residues. The CDR3 coding sequence is TGTGCCAGCGATGGTGGGGCGGGGGAGCTGTTTTTT. It encodes CASDGGAGELFF.

The chain couples TRBV9 to TRBJ2-7, with D hard to call. The CDR3 covers 13 residues. The germline gives CDR1 SGDLS, CDR2 YYNGEE. Trimming left V 3 bases short and J 4 bases short, with 11 bases between. This CDR3 reads CASSGAPEYEQYF. CDR3 nucleotides: TGTGCCAGCAGCGGGGCCCCAGAGTACGAGCAGTACTTC.

The chain recombines TRBV5-1 with TRBJ2-1; 11 bases line up with TRBD1. This CDR3 comprises 15 residues. The trim removed 3 bases at V and 8 bases at J, leaving 7 bases unmatched. Looked up from germline, CDR1 is SGHRS and CDR2 is YFSETQ. This CDR3 is CASSSGQGAGDEQFF. As DNA, the CDR3 is TGCGCCAGCAGCTCCGGACAGGGGGCAGGGGATGAGCAGTTCTTC. Drawing the rest from reference TRBV5-1 and TRBJ2-1, the complete variable domain is KAGVTQTPRYLIKTRGQQVTLSCSPISGHRSVSWYQQTPGQGLQFLFEYFSETQRNKGNFPGRFSGRQFSNSRSEMNVSTLELGDSALYLCASSSGQGAGDEQFFGPGTRLTVL.

DNA for the CDR3: TGTGCCAGCAGCCCCCGGACAGGGGGTAGCGAGCAGTACTTC. This translates into CASSPRTGGSEQYF. The V gene is TRBV13, the J gene TRBJ2-7; 10 nucleotides agree with TRBD1. The CDR3 sequence is 14 residues long. The junction had 7 bases not matched to a gene; V was cut back by 5 bases and J by 6 bases. Germline lookup yields CDR1 PRHDT and CDR2 FYEKMQ (reference sequence).

J is TRBJ2-3 and V is TRBV6-6; D possibly corresponds to TRBD2 (6 bases). Germline V gives CDR1 MNHNY, CDR2 SVGAGI (reference sequence). The CDR3 consists of 16 residues. V lost 5 bases to trimming and J lost 0 bases, with 15 bases between them. The CDR3 sequence: CASSARWGVSTDTQYF. CDR3 nucleotide sequence: TGTGCCAGCAGTGCCCGGTGGGGGGTGAGCACAGATACGCAGTATTTT.

This clone has just one count. J is TRBJ2-2 and V is TRBV27; D perhaps matches TRBD2 (6 bases). The germline V gene encodes CDR1 MNHEY and CDR2 SMNVEV (reference sequence). The CDR3 has 15 amino acids. V lost 5 bases, J lost 3 bases, and 13 bases lay in between. Here the CDR3 DNA reads TGTGCCAGCAGTGTACGGAGCGGGCACACCGGGGAGCTGTTTTTT. This codes for CASSVRSGHTGELFF.

The rearrangement uses TRBV6-5 and TRBJ2-3; tentatively, D is TRBD1 (6 bases). V was clipped by 2 bases and J by 8 bases, with 11 bases between them. CDR3 size: 13 residues. CDR1 is MNHEY, CDR2 SVGAGI, per germline. CDR3 amino acids: CASSYGGRATQYF. For the CDR3, the DNA is TGTGCCAGCAGTTACGGGGGCCGAGCTACGCAGTATTTT.

The chain uses TRBV7-8 and TRBJ1-1, with D possibly being TRBD1 (6 bases). This CDR3 has 15 residues. V was clipped by 2 bases and J by 11 bases, with 21 bases between them. The V gene's germline CDR1 is SGHVS and CDR2 FQNEAQ. CDR3 region: CASSLSGGRSGSAFF. As DNA, the CDR3 is TGTGCCAGCAGCTTATCGGGGGGGCGTAGTGGTAGTGCTTTCTTT.

The chain couples TRBV9 to TRBJ1-2; no reliable D call. The CDR3 extends over 14 amino acids. CDR1 is SGDLS and CDR2 is YYNGEE in the germline V gene. The V and J ends lost 4 bases and 8 bases respectively, with 18 bases between them. The CDR3 loop reads CASSPDGVGEGYTF. CDR3 coding DNA: TGTGCCAGCAGCCCGGACGGGGTGGGAGAAGGCTACACCTTC.

This chain connects TRBV6-5 to TRBJ2-7, with 9 bases identical to TRBD2. Unmatched junction bases numbered 3, after V lost 2 bases and J lost 1 base. Germline V CDR1 and CDR2: MNHEY, SVGAGI. This CDR3 is 15 amino acids long. The CDR3 coding sequence is TGTGCCAGCAGTTACGGGCTAGCGGGATCCTACGAGCAGTACTTC. It yields the protein CASSYGLAGSYEQYF.

The chain recombines TRBV7-9 with TRBJ1-1, with TRBD1 as a possible D gene (5 bases). The CDR3 totals 14 residues. Germline V gene sequence: CDR1 SEHNR, CDR2 FQNEAQ (reference sequence). Trimming stripped 5 bases from V and 0 bases from J, with 10 bases between. The DNA of the CDR3 is TGTGCCAGCAGCGCAGGACAAGTGAACACTGAAGCTTTCTTT. Its protein is CASSAGQVNTEAFF.

The J gene is TRBJ2-3, the V gene TRBV10-3, with 7 bases identical to TRBD2. Unmatched junction bases numbered 12, after V lost 8 bases and J lost 4 bases. The CDR3 consists of 15 residues. The germline V gene encodes CDR1 ENHRY and CDR2 SYGVKD. The CDR3 DNA reads TGTGCCATCGAAGCGGGAAGTGGTTCCGCAGATACGCAGTATTTT. Encoded protein: CAIEAGSGSADTQYF.

This clone has just one count. The chain joins TRBV16 to TRBJ1-4; TRBD1 is a possible D gene (6 bases). The germline V and J ends were trimmed by 8 bases and 5 bases, with 15 bases remaining between them. The CDR3 is 14 amino acids. CDR1 KGHSY and CDR2 FQNENV come from the germline V gene. The CDR3 nucleotides read TGTGCCAGCGCCAGGGGAGGGCGAAATGAAAAACTGTTTTTT. Amino acids: CASARGGRNEKLFF.

The chain joins TRBV7-9 to TRBJ2-1, with 11 bases fitting TRBD2. In germline, CDR1 is SEHNR, CDR2 FQNEAQ (reference sequence). V lost 6 bases and J lost 9; bases outside the gene matches: 13. This CDR3 has 16 amino acids. CDR3 DNA sequence: TGTGCCAGCAGTCGAGGGAGGGTAGCGGGAGGGGGTGAGCAGTTCTTC. It codes for CASSRGRVAGGGEQFF.

This clone came up once. V is TRBV7-9 and J is TRBJ2-5; possibly TRBD2 for D (5 bases). Germline V gene data show CDR1 as SEHNR and CDR2 as FQNEAQ (reference sequence). CDR3 length: 14 residues. V was shortened by 6 bases and J by 2 bases, with 13 bases between the two germline ends. Here the CDR3 reads CASSLWTGQETQYF. The DNA for the CDR3 is TGTGCCAGCAGTTTGTGGACTGGGCAAGAGACCCAGTACTTC. The complete variable domain, with remaining parts taken from reference TRBV7-9 and TRBJ2-5, reads DTGVSQNPRHKITKRGQNVTFRCDPISEHNRLYWYRQTLGQGPEFLTYFQNEAQLEKSRLLSDRFSAERPKGSFSTLEIQRTEQGDSAMYLCASSLWTGQETQYFGPGTRLLVL.

This clone was detected once. This chain joins TRBV19 and TRBJ2-1; the D is unclear. Germline lookup yields CDR1 LNHDA and CDR2 SQIVND (reference sequence). V was clipped by 2 bases and J by 2 bases, with 4 bases between them. The CDR3 has 13 residues. CDR3 DNA sequence: TGTGCCAGTAGTATATGGGCCTACAATGAGCAGTTCTTC. It encodes CASSIWAYNEQFF.